This TCR beta chain stems from a study of vaccination and CD4 T cells after COVID-19. The V gene end was trimmed by 1 base and the J gene end by 0 bases; junction bases not matched to a gene: 10. The CDR3 consists of 17 residues. The germline V gene encodes CDR1 DFQATT and CDR2 SNEGSKA (reference sequence). Sequencing of DNA taken from cultured CD4+ T cells relied on the Oncomine TCR Beta short-read assay. From cultured CD4+ T cells, genomic DNA was extracted. TCRdb ran MiXCR on the PCR reads and lists one entry per CDR3 protein. The sample includes 8,000 to 13,000 distinct CDR3 sequences, approximately 64% of them seen just once. With regard to this clonotype: Its target is unknown.

This sample's treatment: roughly 10-day PBMC culture with coronavirus spike peptide pools or control peptides (ViraFEST assay). The V call is TRBV20-1, the J call TRBJ1-1, with 8 bases fitting TRBD1. The source of this sequence is a human donor who had recovered from COVID-19. The sequencing sample was made of CD4+ T cells from blood, cultured in vitro. The CDR3 loop reads CSARVTGGGHMNTEAFF. The CDR3 DNA reads as TGCAGTGCTAGAGTCACAGGGGGGGGACATATGAACACTGAAGCTTTCTTT.